Below, 28 T cell receptor beta chains from the same sample are listed, as sequenced in a study of technical replicates of blood from a handful of donors. Clones were read by immunoSEQ multiplex PCR, and TCRdb kept only the in-frame ones, dropping some. Of around 71,000 clones listed, around 90% were seen once; the top ten hold 0.41%. Sequencing input: T cells isolated from PBMCs. All receptors derive from a human donor in good health.

The chain links TRBV5-1 to TRBJ2-5; TRBD2 might be the D (5 bases). The CDR3 totals 12 residues. The ends were cut back, 5 bases at V and 4 bases at J, with 9 bases in the middle. Germline loops: CDR1 SGHRS, CDR2 YFSETQ. The CDR3 protein is CASRSEGETQYF. For the CDR3, the DNA is TGCGCCAGCAGGTCCGAGGGAGAGACCCAGTACTTC.

This clone has only one observation. The V call is TRBV28, the J call TRBJ1-4, with 8 bases identical to TRBD1. The CDR3 is made up of 14 amino acids. The junction had 10 bases not matched to a gene; V was cut back by 6 bases and J by 10 bases. CDR1 and CDR2 from the germline V gene are MDHEN and SYDVKM. This CDR3 is CASRPGQGERKLFF. For the CDR3, the DNA is TGTGCCAGCAGACCAGGACAGGGTGAGAGAAAACTGTTTTTT.

This chain links TRBV28 with TRBJ1-2; D is unresolved. Germline V CDR1 and CDR2: MDHEN, SYDVKM. The CDR3 covers 14 residues. V lost 3 bases and J 4 bases, leaving 12 bases between the germline ends. CDR3 protein: CASSLQDLVYGYTF. The CDR3 DNA follows: TGTGCCAGCAGTTTGCAGGATTTAGTCTATGGCTACACCTTC.

This chain links TRBV19 with TRBJ2-2; 7 bases agree with TRBD2. Germline V CDR1 and CDR2: LNHDA, SQIVND (reference sequence). J gave up 8 bases and V 6 bases, and 9 bases lay outside the gene matches. This CDR3 comprises 14 residues. CDR3 DNA: TGTGCCAGTAGCTCAGGGCGGGGGAGAGGGGAGCTGTTTTTT. Translated, it gives CASSSGRGRGELFF.

This chain connects TRBV7-2 to TRBJ2-1; no definite D call. The CDR3 loop spans 14 amino acids. Germline assignment: CDR1 SGHTA and CDR2 FQGNSA. Trimming cost V 0 bases and J 7 bases, with 10 bases left between them. CDR3 nucleotide sequence: TGTGCCAGCAGCTTAGCGCCCCCACAGAATGAGCAGTTCTTC. This codes for CASSLAPPQNEQFF. Based on the CDR3 plus reference TRBV7-2 and TRBJ2-1, the full variable domain is GAGVSQSPSNKVTEKGKDVELRCDPISGHTALYWYRQSLGQGLEFLIYFQGNSAPDKSGLPSDRFSAERTGGSVSTLTIQRTQQEDSAVYLCASSLAPPQNEQFFGPGTRLTVL.

The chain joins TRBV6-1 to TRBJ1-3; D unclear. CDR3 size: 14 residues. Germline loops: CDR1 MNHNS, CDR2 SASEGT. V lost 1 base to trimming and J lost 0 bases, with 4 bases between them. CDR3 DNA: TGTGCCAGCAGTGAAGGGAGCTCTGGAAACACCATATATTTT. Translated, it gives CASSEGSSGNTIYF.

Here the CDR3 DNA reads TGTGCCAGCAGCGCCCCGGGACAGGGACCTGGAAACACCATATATTTT. Translation gives CASSAPGQGPGNTIYF. The chain couples TRBV25-1 to TRBJ1-3, with 9 positions matching TRBD1. V was clipped by 6 bases and J by 2 bases; unmatched bases: 8. Per the germline V gene, CDR1 is MGHDK and CDR2 is SYGVNS. The CDR3 spans 16 residues.

Here the CDR3 DNA reads TGTGCCAGCAGCTACAGACTAGCGGGAGTTTCGTTTGAGACCCAGTACTTC. Translation: CASSYRLAGVSFETQYF. This chain uses TRBV7-8 with TRBJ2-5; 12 nucleotides agree with TRBD2. This CDR3 spans 17 amino acids. The germline gives CDR1 SGHVS, CDR2 FQNEAQ. The V segment lost 4 bases and the J segment 5 bases; nucleotides outside the gene matches: 11.

The rearrangement uses TRBV6-1 and TRBJ1-5; D not resolved. The germline V and J ends were trimmed by 3 bases and 0 bases, with 9 bases remaining between them. Germline V CDR1 and CDR2: MNHNS, SASEGT. This CDR3 spans 15 amino acids. The CDR3: CASSEGSYSNQPQHF. DNA for the CDR3: TGTGCCAGCAGTGAGGGCAGCTATAGCAATCAGCCCCAGCATTTT.

This chain uses TRBV18 with TRBJ2-7; the D gene is possibly TRBD1 (5 bases). Trimming stripped 3 bases from V and 1 base from J, with 16 bases between. Germline-derived CDR1 and CDR2 are KGHSH and LQKENI. The CDR3 consists of 16 residues. This CDR3 reads CASSPPRVDRSYEQYF. The CDR3 DNA reads as TGTGCCAGCTCACCTCCAAGGGTAGACAGATCCTACGAGCAGTACTTC.

The V and J genes are TRBV9 and TRBJ2-2; tentative D call: TRBD2 (6 bases). The V gene's germline CDR1 is SGDLS and CDR2 YYNGEE. Trimming shortened V by 0 bases and J by 3 bases, and 6 bases separated the two germline ends. There are 14 residues in the CDR3. The CDR3 sequence is CASSVAGDTGELFF. CDR3 bases: TGTGCCAGCAGCGTAGCGGGAGACACCGGGGAGCTGTTTTTT.

The J gene is TRBJ2-7, the V gene TRBV2; maybe TRBD1 (6 bases). V was cut by 7 bases and J by 1 base, with 8 bases left in between. The germline V gene has CDR1 SNHLY and CDR2 FYNNEI. The CDR3 runs to 12 residues. CDR3 DNA: TGTGCCAGCATCCAGGGGTCCTACGAGCAGTACTTC. It translates to CASIQGSYEQYF.

The chain uses TRBV7-9 and TRBJ1-1; D unclear. CDR3 length equals 13 residues. Trimming removed 7 bases at V and 0 bases at J, with 9 bases between. Per the germline V gene, CDR1 is SEHNR and CDR2 is FQNEAQ (reference sequence). CDR3 sequence: CASTYGVNTEAFF. CDR3 in DNA: TGTGCCAGCACCTACGGTGTGAACACTGAAGCTTTCTTT.

This chain links TRBV18 with TRBJ2-1; 7 positions agree with TRBD2. Looked up from germline, CDR1 is KGHSH and CDR2 is LQKENI. This CDR3 contains 16 residues. J was trimmed by 4 bases and V by 3 bases; bases with no gene match: 9. CDR3 nucleotides: TGTGCCAGCTCACCGTCGTCAGCGGGACGATACAATGAGCAGTTCTTC. Amino acids: CASSPSSAGRYNEQFF.

V is TRBV6-5 and J is TRBJ1-1, with no clear D. The CDR3 consists of 13 residues. V lost 5 bases and J 1 base, leaving 8 bases between the germline ends. Per germline, CDR1 MNHEY and CDR2 SVGAGI. The DNA for the CDR3 is TGTGCCAGCAGTACCGGAGAGAACACTGAAGCTTTCTTT. This codes for CASSTGENTEAFF.

This clone was detected only once. The V and J genes are TRBV5-4 and TRBJ2-7; tentative D call: TRBD2 (5 bases). Trimming cost V 3 bases and J 2 bases, with 12 bases left between them. Germline V gives CDR1 SGHNT, CDR2 YYREEE (reference sequence). The CDR3 runs 14 residues. For the CDR3, the DNA is TGTGCCAGCAGCTACTCCGGGAACCCCTACGAGCAGTACTTC. Translation gives CASSYSGNPYEQYF.

This clone was seen just once. The rearrangement joins TRBV18 to TRBJ2-3, with D hard to call. The CDR3 has 15 residues. Trimming cost V 1 base and J 2 bases, with 10 bases left between them. Looked up from germline, CDR1 is KGHSH and CDR2 is LQKENI. CDR3 loop: CASSPQYSFTDTQYF. In nucleotides, the CDR3 is TGTGCCAGCTCACCACAGTACTCATTCACAGATACGCAGTATTTT.

This chain links TRBV10-1 with TRBJ1-2; maybe TRBD1 (6 bases). V was clipped by 6 bases and J by 8 bases, with 16 bases between them. Looked up from germline, CDR1 is WNHNN and CDR2 is SYGVQD (reference sequence). There are 13 residues in the CDR3. The CDR3 DNA is TGCGCCAGCAGCCCTAGCCAGACAGGCGGCTACACCTTC. It specifies CASSPSQTGGYTF.

V and J are TRBV5-1 and TRBJ1-1; D is uncertain. The CDR3 is 15 residues long. Trimming shortened V by 0 bases and J by 7 bases, and 16 bases separated the two germline ends. Germline V gene data show CDR1 as SGHRS and CDR2 as YFSETQ. The CDR3 nucleotides are TGCGCCAGCAGCTTGGGCGGTCCTGGGTCCATTGAAGCTTTCTTT. This codes for CASSLGGPGSIEAFF. Together with reference TRBV5-1 and TRBJ1-1, the CDR3 gives the full variable domain: KAGVTQTPRYLIKTRGQQVTLSCSPISGHRSVSWYQQTPGQGLQFLFEYFSETQRNKGNFPGRFSGRQFSNSRSEMNVSTLELGDSALYLCASSLGGPGSIEAFFGQGTRLTVV.

The genes are TRBV4-3 and TRBJ2-3; tentative D call: TRBD1 (5 bases). The V gene lost 3 bases and the J gene lost 0 bases, with 13 bases spanning the gap. This CDR3 has 16 residues. Germline V gene lookup returns CDR1 LGHNA and CDR2 YSLEER. The CDR3 DNA is TGCGCCAGCAGCCAGGCAGGGCCTCATAGCACAGATACGCAGTATTTT. It yields the protein CASSQAGPHSTDTQYF.

This chain connects TRBV27 to TRBJ2-5, with D possibly matching TRBD2 (5 bases). Germline V gene data show CDR1 as MNHEY and CDR2 as SMNVEV (reference sequence). V lost 6 bases, J lost 5 bases, and 10 bases lay in between. CDR3 size: 12 residues. The CDR3 region is CASRNGEETQYF. The CDR3 nucleotides read TGTGCCAGCAGAAATGGGGAGGAGACCCAGTACTTC.

The chain uses TRBV5-1 and TRBJ2-1, with 7 bases identical to TRBD2. Germline V gene data show CDR1 as SGHRS and CDR2 as YFSETQ. J was trimmed by 8 bases and V by 0 bases; bases with no gene match: 14. The CDR3 is 17 amino acids. The CDR3 DNA sequence: TGCGCCAGCAGCTTGGGCCCTGGGTCCGGGGGGAGGGATGAGCAGTTCTTC. Translating gives CASSLGPGSGGRDEQFF.

The genes are TRBV28 and TRBJ1-4; possibly TRBD1 for D (6 bases). Germline-derived CDR1 and CDR2 are MDHEN and SYDVKM. Trimming pared 6 bases from V and 8 bases from J, leaving 19 bases between. This CDR3 spans 15 amino acids. The CDR3, as DNA: TGTGCCAGCAGCCAAAACAGGGACGGCGGGGAAAAACTGTTTTTT. This codes for CASSQNRDGGEKLFF.

The chain carries TRBV5-1 and TRBJ1-2, with 7 bases that match TRBD1. Looked up from germline, CDR1 is SGHRS and CDR2 is YFSETQ. This CDR3 comprises 14 residues. Trimming removed 4 bases from V and 6 bases from J; junction bases left unmatched: 9. This CDR3 reads CASSPGTANHGYTF. For the CDR3, the DNA is TGCGCCAGCAGCCCTGGGACAGCCAACCATGGCTACACCTTC.

This CDR3 is CASSYGREAFF. The CDR3 nucleotides read TGTGCCAGCAGTTACGGCAGGGAAGCTTTCTTT. The chain joins TRBV6-5 to TRBJ1-1; D is unclear. CDR1 is MNHEY, CDR2 SVGAGI, per germline. This CDR3 is 11 amino acids long. Trimming cost V 2 bases and J 8 bases, with 6 bases left between them.

The chain uses TRBV5-6 and TRBJ2-1; maybe TRBD1 (6 bases). The CDR3 has 14 amino acids. With 4 bases removed from V and 3 bases from J, the gap between germline ends came to 11 bases. The V gene's germline CDR1 is SGHDT and CDR2 YYEEEE. The CDR3 is CASSRGTYYNEQFF. CDR3 DNA: TGTGCCAGCAGCAGGGGGACATACTACAATGAGCAGTTCTTC.

The V and J genes are TRBV19 and TRBJ2-7; tentatively, D is TRBD1 (5 bases). The V end was cut by 7 bases, the J end by 2 bases, with 12 bases between. The V gene's germline CDR1 is LNHDA and CDR2 SQIVND (reference sequence). CDR3 length: 13 amino acids. This CDR3 is CASNPGWPYEQYF. In nucleotides, the CDR3 is TGTGCCAGTAACCCAGGGTGGCCCTACGAGCAGTACTTC.

The chain links TRBV19 to TRBJ2-7, with TRBD1 matching over 8 bases. Unmatched junction bases numbered 8, after V lost 5 bases and J lost 2 bases. This CDR3 contains 15 residues. Per the germline V gene, CDR1 is LNHDA and CDR2 is SQIVND (reference sequence). Here the CDR3 DNA reads TGTGCCAGTAGTTTCTCCGGACAGGGCACCTACGAGCAGTACTTC. The encoded protein is CASSFSGQGTYEQYF. Supplemented by reference TRBV19 and TRBJ2-7, the full variable domain reads DGGITQSPKYLFRKEGQNVTLSCEQNLNHDAMYWYRQDPGQGLRLIYYSQIVNDFQKGDIAEGYSVSREKKESFPLTVTSAQKNPTAFYLCASSFSGQGTYEQYFGPGTRLTVT.